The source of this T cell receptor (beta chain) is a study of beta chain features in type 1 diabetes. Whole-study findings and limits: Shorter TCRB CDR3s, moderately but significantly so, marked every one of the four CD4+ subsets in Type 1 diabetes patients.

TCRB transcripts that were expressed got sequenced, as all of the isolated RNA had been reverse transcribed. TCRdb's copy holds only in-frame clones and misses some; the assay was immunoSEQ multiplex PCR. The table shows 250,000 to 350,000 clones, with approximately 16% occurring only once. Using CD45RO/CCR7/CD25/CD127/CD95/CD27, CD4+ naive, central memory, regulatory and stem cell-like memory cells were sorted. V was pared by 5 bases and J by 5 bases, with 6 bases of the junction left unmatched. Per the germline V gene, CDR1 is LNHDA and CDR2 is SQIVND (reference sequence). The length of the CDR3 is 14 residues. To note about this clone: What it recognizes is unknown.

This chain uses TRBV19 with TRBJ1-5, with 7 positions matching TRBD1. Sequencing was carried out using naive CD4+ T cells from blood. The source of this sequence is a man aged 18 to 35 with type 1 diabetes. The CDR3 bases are TGTGCCAGTAGTCCGGGACAGAATTATCAGCCCCAGCATTTT. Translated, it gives CASSPGQNYQPQHF.